One and the same sample provided the 30 T cell receptor beta chains below, sequenced in a study of vaccination and CD4 T cells after COVID-19 (dated by TCRdb to 2021 to 2024). Their cognate antigens are unknown. Sample treatment or condition, as interpreted from the label and publication: approximately 11-day PBMC culture with coronavirus spike peptide pools or control peptides (ViraFEST assay). CD4+ T cells from unexposed donors were collected before the COVID-19 pandemic (2011-2018). The protocol used for the library was PCR. Sequencer: Illumina iSeq 100. DNA from cultured CD4+ T cells was subjected to TCR sequencing with the Oncomine TCR Beta short-read assay at the Johns Hopkins FTIC core. Genomic DNA was extracted from the cultured CD4+ T cells with the QIAamp micro DNA kit. In-frame beta chains were kept once TCRdb had trimmed the public reads at Q25 with fastp and called clones with MiXCR. Each CDR3 protein appears once, grouped with its most common genes and DNA. In this sample the table shows around 10,000 distinct CDR3 sequences, roughly 32% of which occur a single time. In total, the top ten clones hold over 11% of the sample.

What was sequenced was CD4+ T cells from blood, cultured in vitro. These receptors came from a human donor in good health.

V usage is TRBV7-9 and J usage is TRBJ2-2; tentatively, D is TRBD1 (7 bases). This CDR3 is built from 15 residues. The germline V gene encodes CDR1 SEHNR and CDR2 FQNEAQ (reference sequence). V shed 4 bases and J shed 4 bases, with 13 bases lying between them. The CDR3 coding sequence is TGTGCCAGCAGCTCGAACAGGGGAGGCACCGGGGAGCTGTTTTTT. Its protein product is CASSSNRGGTGELFF.

The rearrangement joins TRBV7-2 to TRBJ2-1; 8 positions agree with TRBD2. Trimming removed 6 bases from V and 7 bases from J; junction bases left unmatched: 11. The CDR3 has 15 residues. Germline assignment: CDR1 SGHTA and CDR2 FQGNSA. The CDR3 loop reads CASSSSGPPRNEQFF. CDR3 nucleotides: TGTGCCAGCAGTTCTAGCGGGCCCCCACGAAATGAGCAGTTCTTC.

This chain connects TRBV6-5 to TRBJ2-7, with TRBD2 matching 7 bases. The germline gives CDR1 MNHEY, CDR2 SVGAGI. V was clipped by 0 bases and J by 5 bases; unmatched bases: 4. This CDR3 is 14 amino acids long. In DNA, the CDR3 is TGTGCCAGCAGTTACTCAGAGACTAGCAACGAGCAGTACTTC. It specifies CASSYSETSNEQYF.

For this clonotype: The junction departs from the called germline gene at one end, perhaps through a read error. The chain links TRBV20-1 to TRBJ2-7; weak D call: TRBD1 (6 bases). Germline V gives CDR1 DFQATT, CDR2 SNEGSKA (reference sequence). This CDR3 has 12 residues. CDR3 sequence reads: CSARTGLYEQYF. The CDR3 DNA follows: TGCAGCGCTAGAACAGGGCTATACGAGCAGTACTTC.

This clonotype turned up a few times. V is TRBV6-5 and J is TRBJ1-1; weak D call: TRBD1 (6 bases). The CDR3 is 14 amino acids. The germline gives CDR1 MNHEY, CDR2 SVGAGI. V was cut by 4 bases and J by 4 bases, with 13 bases left in between. The CDR3 DNA reads TGTGCCAGCAGTTCCCTTCAGGGGCTCACTGAAGCTTTCTTT. It yields the protein CASSSLQGLTEAFF.

The rearrangement uses TRBV4-2 and TRBJ2-7; 12 bases are shared with TRBD2. Germline loops: CDR1 LGHNA, CDR2 YNFKEQ. The CDR3 totals 19 residues. Unmatched junction bases numbered 13, after V lost 1 base and J lost 3 bases. CDR3 coding DNA: TGTGCCAGCAGCCAAGTGCAGGGGGTACTAGCGGGGGGACTCTACGAGCAGTACTTC. Its protein product is CASSQVQGVLAGGLYEQYF.

This clonotype was seen a few times. V gene TRBV27 combines with J gene TRBJ1-1, with TRBD1 matching over 7 bases. The CDR3 is 15 amino acids. The junction had 9 bases not matched to a gene; V was cut back by 3 bases and J by 5 bases. In germline, CDR1 is MNHEY, CDR2 SMNVEV (reference sequence). The CDR3 DNA sequence: TGTGCCAGCAGTTTGGGCAGGGGGGCCCGTACTGAAGCTTTCTTT. Translation gives CASSLGRGARTEAFF.

The chain links TRBV7-8 to TRBJ1-1; D ambiguous. Germline CDR1 is SGHVS and CDR2 is FQNEAQ. The CDR3 is made up of 16 amino acids. Trimming removed 0 bases at V and 4 bases at J, with 15 bases between. The chain's CDR3 is CASSLALGRGATEAFF. The DNA for the CDR3 is TGTGCCAGCAGCTTAGCGCTGGGTAGAGGAGCCACTGAAGCTTTCTTT.

The gene calls are TRBV11-2 and TRBJ1-6; D is unclear. CDR1 is SGHAT and CDR2 is FQNNGV in the germline V gene. This CDR3 spans 13 amino acids. The V end lost 3 bases, the J end lost 7 bases, and 7 bases lay between the germline ends. The CDR3 sequence: CASSFSANSPLHF. For the CDR3, the DNA is TGTGCCAGCAGCTTCTCGGCAAATTCACCCCTCCACTTT.

V is TRBV2 and J is TRBJ2-7; the match to TRBD1 covers 7 bases. The CDR3 is 13 residues long. Germline V CDR1 and CDR2: SNHLY, FYNNEI. V lost 6 bases, J lost 4 bases, and 6 bases stayed unmatched. The CDR3: CASRFFRGYEQYF. The CDR3 DNA reads as TGTGCCAGCAGATTTTTCAGGGGGTACGAGCAGTACTTC.

This clonotype was seen more than once but under ten times. This chain connects TRBV6-1 to TRBJ2-5; 11 positions agree with TRBD2. Looked up from germline, CDR1 is MNHNS and CDR2 is SASEGT. This CDR3 is built from 15 residues. V trimming: 4 bases; J trimming: 5 bases; junction bases outside the gene matches: 6. CDR3 nucleotides: TGTGCCAGCAGTGCAACTAGCGGGAGATGGGAGACCCAGTACTTC. This sequence encodes CASSATSGRWETQYF.

The chain uses TRBV7-2 and TRBJ2-2; no firm D call. The CDR3 totals 12 residues. From germline, CDR1 is SGHTA and CDR2 FQGNSA. V dropped 2 bases and J dropped 6 bases, with 4 bases sitting between them. The CDR3 DNA reads TGTGCCAGCAGCTTATCGGCCGGGGAGCTGTTTTTT. Translating it yields CASSLSAGELFF.

There are a few counts of this clonotype. Sequence at one end of the junction differs from germline and may be a read error. The V call is TRBV7-7, the J call TRBJ2-5, with 10 bases identical to TRBD2. This CDR3 has 16 amino acids. Looked up from germline, CDR1 is SSHAT and CDR2 is FNYEAQ (reference sequence). CDR3 nucleotides: TGTGCTAGCAGCTTAGGGGGGCTAGCGGGAGAAGAGACCCAGTACTTC. Translation gives CASSLGGLAGEETQYF.

The CDR3: CSADRPMAGVAYNEQFF. Written as DNA, the CDR3 is TGCAGTGCTGATCGCCCAATGGCGGGAGTGGCCTACAATGAGCAGTTCTTC. The V and J genes are TRBV20-1 and TRBJ2-1; 7 bases are a match to TRBD2. Trimming at V came to 5 bases and at J to 2 bases, leaving 15 bases not matched to a gene. The length of the CDR3 is 17 residues. In germline, CDR1 is DFQATT, CDR2 SNEGSKA (reference sequence).

CDR3 sequence (DNA): TGTGCCTGGAGTCAGCCTGGGAATCAGCCCCAGCATTTT. It yields the protein CAWSQPGNQPQHF. V gene TRBV30 combines with J gene TRBJ1-5; D is unresolved. V lost 2 bases, J lost 4 bases, and 9 bases lay in between. Germline V gene lookup returns CDR1 GTSNPN and CDR2 SVGIG (reference sequence). The CDR3 totals 13 residues.

This CDR3 reads CASALDTQYF. CDR3 DNA sequence: TGTGCCAGCGCCTTGGATACGCAGTATTTT. The rearrangement links TRBV6-1 to TRBJ2-3; D call uncertain. V was pared by 8 bases and J by 6 bases, with 6 bases between. Germline CDR1 reads MNHNS; CDR2 reads SASEGT. The CDR3 extends over 10 amino acids.

This clonotype was picked up a small number of times. The chain recombines TRBV7-9 with TRBJ2-1; D call uncertain. Trimming pared 6 bases from V and 0 bases from J, leaving 18 bases between. The CDR3 totals 17 residues. Germline V lookup: CDR1 SEHNR, CDR2 FQNEAQ (reference sequence). In nucleotides, the CDR3 is TGTGCCAGCAGTTTAAACAGAGGCTACTCCTCCTACAATGAGCAGTTCTTC. Encoded protein: CASSLNRGYSSYNEQFF.

The rearrangement uses TRBV7-9 and TRBJ1-2; D remains ambiguous. Germline V lookup: CDR1 SEHNR, CDR2 FQNEAQ (reference sequence). The CDR3 runs to 15 residues. Trimming stripped 5 bases from V and 2 bases from J, with 15 bases between. This CDR3 is CASSPLNGGNYGYTF. CDR3 sequence (DNA): TGTGCCAGCAGCCCTCTTAATGGCGGGAACTATGGCTACACCTTC.

V gene TRBV19 combines with J gene TRBJ2-3, with a weak D call TRBD2 (5 bases). The V gene lost 4 bases and the J gene lost 1 base, with 15 bases spanning the gap. The CDR3 loop spans 16 amino acids. The germline gives CDR1 LNHDA, CDR2 SQIVND (reference sequence). The CDR3 loop reads CASSTQRRQGTDTQYF. The CDR3 DNA sequence: TGTGCCAGTAGTACCCAACGGAGGCAAGGCACAGATACGCAGTATTTT.

The rearrangement uses TRBV12-3 or TRBV12-4 and TRBJ2-3; D is unresolved. Deletions cut 5 bases from V and 2 bases from J, with 5 bases between. CDR3 length equals 12 residues. This chain's CDR3 is CASSGDTDTQYF. The DNA of the CDR3 is TGTGCCAGCAGTGGGGACACAGATACGCAGTATTTT.

The rearrangement uses TRBV6-2 or TRBV6-3 and TRBJ2-1, with a possible D match to TRBD2 (6 bases). Germline V gene data show CDR1 as MNHEY and CDR2 as SVGEGT. Trimming took 10 bases from V and 10 from J, leaving 14 bases between them. This CDR3 has 11 amino acids. The CDR3: CATGLREEQFF. The CDR3, as DNA: TGTGCCACCGGGCTTCGGGAGGAGCAGTTCTTC.

The rearrangement uses TRBV20-1 and TRBJ2-1; 9 bases are shared with TRBD2. Germline V gene data show CDR1 as DFQATT and CDR2 as SNEGSKA (reference sequence). The CDR3 sequence is 16 residues long. J was trimmed by 7 bases and V by 1 base; bases with no gene match: 11. The CDR3 spells CSARGPAGGIWNEQFF. In DNA form, the CDR3 reads TGCAGTGCTAGAGGTCCAGCGGGAGGTATATGGAATGAGCAGTTCTTC.

This clonotype was counted between two and nine times. V gene TRBV20-1 combines with J gene TRBJ2-3; the D gene could be TRBD1 or TRBD2 (5 bases each). Germline V gives CDR1 DFQATT, CDR2 SNEGSKA (reference sequence). CDR3 length: 16 residues. Trimming left V 6 bases short and J 2 bases short, with 21 bases between. The CDR3 nucleotides read TGCAGTGCAGTTCAACCGGCCGGGACGGCCACAGATACGCAGTATTTT. Translating gives CSAVQPAGTATDTQYF.

The chain recombines TRBV6-1 with TRBJ2-3; tentatively, D is TRBD1 (5 bases). Trimming took off 5 bases at V and 3 bases at J, with 12 bases between the two ends. CDR1 is MNHNS and CDR2 is SASEGT in the germline V gene. The CDR3 contains 14 residues. The CDR3 nucleotides read TGTGCCAGCAGTCAGGGATGGAGAACAGATACGCAGTATTTT. It encodes CASSQGWRTDTQYF.

The DNA for the CDR3 is TGCAGTGCACCTACTAGCGGGACAAGCACAGATACGCAGTATTTT. It codes for CSAPTSGTSTDTQYF. The chain links TRBV20-1 to TRBJ2-3, with 10 bases aligning to TRBD2. V was clipped by 6 bases and J by 0 bases; unmatched bases: 6. This CDR3 region has 15 residues. Germline CDR1 is DFQATT and CDR2 is SNEGSKA (reference sequence).

This chain connects TRBV24-1 to TRBJ2-3; TRBD1 aligns across 8 bases. There are 17 residues in the CDR3. Trimming removed 3 bases from V and 2 bases from J; junction bases left unmatched: 9. Germline CDR1 is KGHDR and CDR2 is SFDVKD. The CDR3 loop is CATSDKTGVGFTDTQYF. In DNA form, the CDR3 reads TGTGCCACCAGTGATAAGACAGGGGTAGGCTTCACAGATACGCAGTATTTT.

This clonotype was counted a few times. The rearrangement links TRBV20-1 to TRBJ2-5; 9 bases align to TRBD1. V was pared by 6 bases and J by 2 bases, with 7 bases of the junction left unmatched. CDR1 DFQATT and CDR2 SNEGSKA come from the germline V gene (reference sequence). The CDR3 sequence is 14 residues long. CDR3 amino acids: CSATGTGSQETQYF. In DNA, the CDR3 is TGCAGTGCAACCGGGACAGGGTCACAAGAGACCCAGTACTTC.

Sample share makes this clonotype medium-sized. This sequence joins TRBV24-1 and TRBJ1-5; no definite D call. The germline gives CDR1 KGHDR, CDR2 SFDVKD. The CDR3 is made up of 12 amino acids. V was clipped by 8 bases and J by 0 bases, with 4 bases between them. CDR3 loop: CATTNSNQPQHF. CDR3 DNA sequence: TGTGCCACCACAAATAGCAATCAGCCCCAGCATTTT.

The chain uses TRBV29-1 and TRBJ1-5, with unresolved D. The CDR3 is 12 amino acids. In germline, CDR1 is SQVTM, CDR2 ANQGSEA. V gave up 4 bases and J gave up 4 bases, with 8 bases separating them. The chain's CDR3 is CSVGRENQPQHF. The DNA for the CDR3 is TGCAGCGTTGGGAGGGAGAATCAGCCCCAGCATTTT.

The chain employs TRBV11-2 and TRBJ2-4; D is unresolved. The germline gives CDR1 SGHAT, CDR2 FQNNGV. CDR3 size: 17 residues. V gave up 4 bases and J gave up 0 bases, with 16 bases separating them. In DNA, the CDR3 is TGTGCCAGCAGCTCCCTTCTAGGCAGCTTAGCCAAAAACATTCAGTACTTC. It encodes CASSSLLGSLAKNIQYF.